The source of this T cell receptor (beta chain) is a study of shared T cell receptors in the human thymus. Clones were read by immunoSEQ multiplex PCR, and TCRdb kept only the in-frame ones, dropping some. The sample comprises hundreds of thousands of clones, approximately 80% of which are singletons, and roughly 0.013% rests with the top ten. This CDR3 is built from 15 residues. Trimming took off 1 base at V and 6 bases at J, with 14 bases between the two ends. Germline V gene lookup returns CDR1 SGHRS and CDR2 YFSETQ. These same records also appear under a second study, on human thymus T cells. That paper adds: It was from resections taken during corrective heart surgery that the thymus tissue came. V and J genes seemed to be used with bias in thymic and blood repertoires.

This TCR was sampled from a boy under three years old with a congenital heart defect. The material sequenced was thymocytes. The gene calls are TRBV5-1 and TRBJ2-1; the D gene is possibly TRBD2 (6 bases). CDR3 residues: CASSLYPGSSNEQFF. CDR3 sequence (DNA): TGCGCCAGCAGCTTGTATCCCGGGAGTTCCAATGAGCAGTTCTTC.